This T cell receptor beta chain comes out of a study of cytomegalovirus exposure and HLA in healthy donors. The study's findings and limits: TCR beta chains associated with HLA were, in a later analysis, more clonally expanded than equally common others.

Trimming pared 4 bases from V and 0 bases from J, leaving 3 bases between. This CDR3 has 12 amino acids. CDR1 and CDR2 from the germline V gene are SEHNR and FQNEAQ (reference sequence). This PCR relied on a set of 60 Vbeta primers and 13 Jbeta primers. Repertoires were generated with immunoSEQ multiplex PCR, while TCRdb's copy carries only in-frame clones and drops some. The sample contains under 120,000 clones, roughly three quarters of which appear only once. On this clone: Its antigen remains unidentified.

The chain is built from TRBV7-9 and TRBJ1-1; no clear D. The clonotype was recovered from a man in his forties in good health and CMV-seropositive. The material sequenced was PBMCs. The CDR3 DNA is TGTGCCAGCAGCTCGGTGAACACTGAAGCTTTCTTT. It yields the protein CASSSVNTEAFF.